This T cell receptor beta chain comes out of a study of T-cell reconstitution after alpha-beta-depleted transplantation in children. Germline V gives CDR1 SGHRS, CDR2 YFSETQ. The CDR3 loop spans 14 amino acids. V dropped 0 bases and J dropped 6; count of bases not matched to a gene: 4. Preparation of the TCRbeta library involved a method that used unique molecular identifiers. TCRdb re-analysed the PCR reads in MiXCR, keeping a single row per CDR3 protein. The sample holds about 500,000 distinct CDR3 sequences, approximately 30% seen once. Sample: PBMCs from the stem cell graft donor, taken from the stem cell graft. This chain uses TRBV5-1 with TRBJ1-1; 8 positions agree with TRBD1. The sequence came from a human donor who donated a stem cell graft to a child with aplastic anemia. CDR3 nucleotide sequence: TGCGCCAGCAGCTTGGTGGGGACAGGATCTGAAGCTTTCTTT. This gives the protein CASSLVGTGSEAFF.